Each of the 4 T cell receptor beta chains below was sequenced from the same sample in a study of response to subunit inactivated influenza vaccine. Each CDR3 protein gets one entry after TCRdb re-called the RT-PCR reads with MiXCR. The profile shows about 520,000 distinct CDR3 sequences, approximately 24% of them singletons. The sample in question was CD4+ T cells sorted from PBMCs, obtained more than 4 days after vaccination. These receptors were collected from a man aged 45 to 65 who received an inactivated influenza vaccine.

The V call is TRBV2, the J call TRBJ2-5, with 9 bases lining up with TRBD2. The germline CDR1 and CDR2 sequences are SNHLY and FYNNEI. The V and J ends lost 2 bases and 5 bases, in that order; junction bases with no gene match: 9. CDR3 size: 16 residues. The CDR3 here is CASSELAGGYRETQYF. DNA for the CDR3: TGTGCCAGCAGTGAACTGGCGGGGGGGTACCGGGAGACCCAGTACTTC.

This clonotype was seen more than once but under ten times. CDR3 region: CASSTLDREIRINEQFF. The CDR3, as DNA: TGTGCCAGCAGCACCCTGGACAGGGAAATTAGAATAAATGAGCAGTTCTTC. This chain links TRBV7-9 with TRBJ2-1; 8 bases fit TRBD1. Germline trimming cut 5 bases from V and 7 bases from J; bases unmatched to any gene: 16. Germline V gene lookup returns CDR1 SEHNR and CDR2 FQNEAQ (reference sequence). CDR3 length: 17 amino acids. Combining the CDR3 with reference TRBV7-9 and TRBJ2-1 gives the whole variable domain DTGVSQNPRHKITKRGQNVTFRCDPISEHNRLYWYRQTLGQGPEFLTYFQNEAQLEKSRLLSDRFSAERPKGSFSTLEIQRTEQGDSAMYLCASSTLDREIRINEQFFGPGTRLTVL.

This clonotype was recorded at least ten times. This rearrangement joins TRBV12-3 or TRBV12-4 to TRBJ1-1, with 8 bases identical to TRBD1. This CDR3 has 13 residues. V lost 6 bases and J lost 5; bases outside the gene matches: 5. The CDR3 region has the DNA TGTGCCAGCAGGGACAGGGAAGAAACTGAAGCTTTCTTT. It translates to CASRDREETEAFF.

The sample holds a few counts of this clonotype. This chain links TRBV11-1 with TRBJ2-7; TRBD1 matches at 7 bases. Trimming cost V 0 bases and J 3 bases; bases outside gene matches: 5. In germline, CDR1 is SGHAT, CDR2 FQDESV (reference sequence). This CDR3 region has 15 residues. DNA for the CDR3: TGTGCCAGCAGCTTAGCGGGGGACAGCTACTACGAGCAGTACTTC. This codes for CASSLAGDSYYEQYF.